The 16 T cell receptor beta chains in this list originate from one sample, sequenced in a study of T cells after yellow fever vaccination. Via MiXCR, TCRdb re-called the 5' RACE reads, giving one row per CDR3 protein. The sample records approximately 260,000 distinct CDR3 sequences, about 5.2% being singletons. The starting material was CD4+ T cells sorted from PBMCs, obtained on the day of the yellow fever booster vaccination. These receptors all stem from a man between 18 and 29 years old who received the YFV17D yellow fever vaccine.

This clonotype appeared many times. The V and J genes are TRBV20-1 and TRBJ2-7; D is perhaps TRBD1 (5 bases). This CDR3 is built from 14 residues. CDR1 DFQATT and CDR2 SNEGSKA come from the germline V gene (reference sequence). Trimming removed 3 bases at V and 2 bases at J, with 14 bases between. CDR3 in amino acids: CSARGSGSPYEQYF. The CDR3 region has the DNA TGCAGTGCTAGGGGATCAGGGTCGCCCTACGAGCAGTACTTC.

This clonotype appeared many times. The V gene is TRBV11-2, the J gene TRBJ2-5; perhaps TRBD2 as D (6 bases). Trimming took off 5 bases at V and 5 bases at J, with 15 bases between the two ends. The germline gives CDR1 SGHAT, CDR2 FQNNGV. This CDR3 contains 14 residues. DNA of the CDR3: TGTGCCAGCAGCCGCGGGACTGGGCGGGAGACCCAGTACTTC. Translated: CASSRGTGRETQYF.

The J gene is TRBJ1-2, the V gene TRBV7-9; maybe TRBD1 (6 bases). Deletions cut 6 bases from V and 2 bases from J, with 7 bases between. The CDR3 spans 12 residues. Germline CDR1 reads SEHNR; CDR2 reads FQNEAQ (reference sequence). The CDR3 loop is CASRQGNYGYTF. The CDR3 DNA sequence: TGTGCCAGCAGGCAGGGGAACTATGGCTACACCTTC.

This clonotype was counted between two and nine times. For the CDR3, the DNA is TGCGCCAGCAGCTTGGGACCCGGGACAATCCACGAGCAGTACGTC. This codes for CASSLGPGTIHEQYV. V is TRBV5-1 and J is TRBJ2-7, with D tentatively TRBD1 (6 bases). The CDR3 contains 15 residues. The V gene lost 0 bases and the J gene lost 5 bases, with 15 bases spanning the gap. CDR1 is SGHRS, CDR2 YFSETQ, per germline.

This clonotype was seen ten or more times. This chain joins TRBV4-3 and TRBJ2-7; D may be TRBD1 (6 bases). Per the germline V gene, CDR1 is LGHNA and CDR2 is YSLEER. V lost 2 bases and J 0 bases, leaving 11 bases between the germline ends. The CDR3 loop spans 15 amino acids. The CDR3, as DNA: TGCGCCAGCAGCCAACAAGGGGGATCCTCCTACGAGCAGTACTTC. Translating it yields CASSQQGGSSYEQYF.

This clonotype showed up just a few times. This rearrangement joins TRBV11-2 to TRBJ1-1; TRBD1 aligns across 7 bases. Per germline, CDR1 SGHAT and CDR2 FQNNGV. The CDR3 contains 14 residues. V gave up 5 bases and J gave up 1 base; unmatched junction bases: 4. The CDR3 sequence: CASSQQGTNTEAFF. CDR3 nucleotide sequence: TGTGCCAGCAGCCAACAGGGGACGAACACTGAAGCTTTCTTT.

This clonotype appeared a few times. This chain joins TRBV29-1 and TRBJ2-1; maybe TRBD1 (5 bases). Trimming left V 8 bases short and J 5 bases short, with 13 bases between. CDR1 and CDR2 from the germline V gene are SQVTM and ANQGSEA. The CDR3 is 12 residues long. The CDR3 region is CSILNRHNEQFF. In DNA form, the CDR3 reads TGCAGCATCTTAAACAGGCACAATGAGCAGTTCTTC.

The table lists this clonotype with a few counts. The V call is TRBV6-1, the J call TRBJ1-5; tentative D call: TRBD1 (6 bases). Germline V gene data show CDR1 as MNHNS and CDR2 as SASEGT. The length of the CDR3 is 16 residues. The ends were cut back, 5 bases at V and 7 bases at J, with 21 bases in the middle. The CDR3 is CASSPQGRGNGQPQHF. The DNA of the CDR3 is TGTGCCAGCAGTCCCCAGGGGAGAGGGAACGGCCAGCCCCAGCATTTT.

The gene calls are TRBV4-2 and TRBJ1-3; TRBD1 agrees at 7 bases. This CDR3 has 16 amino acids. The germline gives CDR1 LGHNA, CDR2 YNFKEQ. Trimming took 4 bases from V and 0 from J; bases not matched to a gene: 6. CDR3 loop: CASSLGGSYSGNTIYF. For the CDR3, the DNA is TGTGCCAGCAGCCTAGGGGGCAGTTACTCTGGAAACACCATATATTTT.

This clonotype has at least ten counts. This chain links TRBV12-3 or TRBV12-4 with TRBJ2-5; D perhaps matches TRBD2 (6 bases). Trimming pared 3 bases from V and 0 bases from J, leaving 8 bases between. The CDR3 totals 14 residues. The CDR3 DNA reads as TGTGCCAGCAGTTTTGCGGGGAACCAAGAGACCCAGTACTTC. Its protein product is CASSFAGNQETQYF.

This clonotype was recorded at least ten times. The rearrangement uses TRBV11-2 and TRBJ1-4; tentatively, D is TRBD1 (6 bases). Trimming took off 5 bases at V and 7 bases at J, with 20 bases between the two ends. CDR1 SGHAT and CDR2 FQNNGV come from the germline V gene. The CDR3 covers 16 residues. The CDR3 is CASSTERTGLSEKLFF. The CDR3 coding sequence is TGTGCCAGCAGCACGGAGCGCACAGGGTTGAGTGAAAAACTGTTTTTT. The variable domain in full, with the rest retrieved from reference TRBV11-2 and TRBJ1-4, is EAGVAQSPRYKIIEKRQSVAFWCNPISGHATLYWYQQILGQGPKLLIQFQNNGVVDDSQLPKDRFSAERLKGVDSTLKIQPAKLEDSAVYLCASSTERTGLSEKLFFGSGTQLSVL.

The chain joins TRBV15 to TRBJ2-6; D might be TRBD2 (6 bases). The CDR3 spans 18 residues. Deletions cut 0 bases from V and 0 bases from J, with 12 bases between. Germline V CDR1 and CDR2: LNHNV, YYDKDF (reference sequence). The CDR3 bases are TGTGCCACCAGCAGAGAGGCTAGCGCTTACTCTGGGGCCAACGTCCTGACTTTC. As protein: CATSREASAYSGANVLTF.

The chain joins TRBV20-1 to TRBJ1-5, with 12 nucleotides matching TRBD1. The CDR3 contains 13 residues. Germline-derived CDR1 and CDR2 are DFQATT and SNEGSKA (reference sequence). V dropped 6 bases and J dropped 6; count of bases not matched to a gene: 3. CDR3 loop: CSAAGQGAQPQHF. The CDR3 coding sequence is TGCAGTGCCGCGGGACAGGGGGCTCAGCCCCAGCATTTT.

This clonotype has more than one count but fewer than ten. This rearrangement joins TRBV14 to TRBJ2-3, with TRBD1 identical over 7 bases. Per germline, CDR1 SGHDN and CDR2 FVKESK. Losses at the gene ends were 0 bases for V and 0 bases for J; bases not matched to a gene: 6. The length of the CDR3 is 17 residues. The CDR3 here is CASSQEVGTASTDTQYF. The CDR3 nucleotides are TGTGCCAGCAGCCAAGAAGTAGGGACAGCAAGCACAGATACGCAGTATTTT. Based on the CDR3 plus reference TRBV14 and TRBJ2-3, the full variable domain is EAGVTQFPSHSVIEKGQTVTLRCDPISGHDNLYWYRRVMGKEIKFLLHFVKESKQDESGMPNNRFLAERTGGTYSTLKVQPAELEDSGVYFCASSQEVGTASTDTQYFGPGTRLTVL.

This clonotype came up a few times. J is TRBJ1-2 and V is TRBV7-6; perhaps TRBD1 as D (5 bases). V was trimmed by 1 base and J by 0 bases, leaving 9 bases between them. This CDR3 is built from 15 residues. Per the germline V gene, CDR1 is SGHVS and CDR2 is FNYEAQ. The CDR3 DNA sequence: TGTGCCAGCAGCTTAGGCACCAGGGCTAACTATGGCTACACCTTC. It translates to CASSLGTRANYGYTF.

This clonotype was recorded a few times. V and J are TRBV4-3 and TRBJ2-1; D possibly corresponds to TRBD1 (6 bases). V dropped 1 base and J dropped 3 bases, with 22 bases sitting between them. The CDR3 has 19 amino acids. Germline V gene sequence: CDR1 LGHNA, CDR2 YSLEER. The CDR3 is CASSQARIYGTPVYNEQFF. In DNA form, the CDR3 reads TGCGCCAGCAGCCAAGCTCGAATATACGGGACACCGGTCTACAATGAGCAGTTCTTC.